The rows below give T cell receptor beta chains drawn from one sample of a study of Ad26.COV2.S vaccination and SARS-CoV-2 variants. Here immunoSEQ multiplex PCR was the method, and the copy in TCRdb shows in-frame clones only, minus some. The sample yields about 350,000 clones, about 91% seen once. The sample consisted of peripheral blood, taken after recovery from COVID-19. The receptors were gathered from a human donor who had recovered from COVID-19. Each CDR3 is given with its conserved first and last residue. The D gene is left open where the match is weak. Rows give clone size only sometimes, using once, few, many, or a class for an expanded clone.

>-|TRBV11-1|TRBJ1-1|TRBD1
CASSAPDRWTEAFF
TGTGCCAGCAGCGCTCCGGACAGGTGGACTGAAGCTTTCTTT
>once|TRBV5-1|TRBJ2-3|-
CASSLATDTQYF
TGCGCCAGCAGCTTGGCCACAGATACGCAGTATTTT
>-|TRBV29-1|TRBJ1-1|TRBD1
CSVENTGGWTEAFF
TGCAGCGTTGAGAATACAGGGGGGTGGACTGAAGCTTTCTTT
>-|TRBV12-5|TRBJ1-5|-
CASGPPPGISQPQHF
TGTGCTAGTGGTCCCCCCCCGGGGATTAGTCAGCCCCAGCATTTT
>-|TRBV9|TRBJ1-5|TRBD1
CASSAGQSNQPQHF
TGTGCCAGCAGCGCGGGACAGAGCAATCAGCCCCAGCATTTT
>-|TRBV5-8|TRBJ2-3|-
CASSLGGSRGDTQYF
TGTGCCAGCAGCTTGGGTGGCAGTAGGGGAGATACGCAGTATTTT
>few|TRBV10-1|TRBJ2-3|TRBD2
CARRPRGSGATDTQYF
TGCGCCAGACGGCCTCGTGGTAGCGGGGCCACAGATACGCAGTATTTT
>-|TRBV5-1|TRBJ2-7|TRBD1
CASSSGTGQYF
TGCGCCAGCAGCTCCGGGACAGGGCAGTACTTC
>-|TRBV9|TRBJ1-1|-
CASSPFGDRHTEAFF
TGTGCCAGCAGCCCTTTTGGAGACAGGCACACTGAAGCTTTCTTT
>-|TRBV2|TRBJ1-1|TRBD1
CASSRDRKNTEAFF
TGTGCCAGCAGTAGGGACAGGAAAAACACTGAAGCTTTCTTT
>-|TRBV24-1|TRBJ2-3|-
CATSDLFADTQYF
TGTGCCACCAGTGATTTGTTTGCAGATACGCAGTATTTT
>-|TRBV5-6|TRBJ2-5|TRBD1
CASSLAGSGGQETQYF
TGTGCCAGCAGCTTGGCCGGGTCAGGGGGTCAAGAGACCCAGTACTTC
>-|TRBV6-5|TRBJ2-7|TRBD2
CASTGTSGSYEQYF
TGTGCCAGCACCGGGACTAGCGGGTCCTACGAGCAGTACTTC
>-|TRBV18|TRBJ2-7|TRBD2
CASSPTSGGAYEQYF
TGTGCCAGCTCACCAACTAGCGGGGGGGCTTACGAGCAGTACTTC
>few|TRBV19|TRBJ1-6|-
CASSDTYSPLHF
TGTGCCAGTAGTGACACCTATTCACCCCTCCACTTT
>once|TRBV29-1|TRBJ2-2|-
CSGASGTGELFF
TGCAGCGGTGCTTCTGGAACCGGGGAGCTGTTTTTT
>many|TRBV27|TRBJ1-2|-
CASSPYPRLNYGYTF
TGTGCCAGCAGTCCCTACCCGAGACTTAACTATGGCTACACCTTC
>-|TRBV12-5|TRBJ2-7|-
CASGSVGGAYEQYF
TGTGCTAGTGGTTCGGTGGGCGGGGCTTACGAGCAGTACTTC
>-|TRBV3-1/TRBV3-2|TRBJ2-2|TRBD2
CASSRLEGAGGPVELFF
TGTGCCAGCAGCCGACTTGAGGGAGCGGGGGGGCCCGTGGAGCTGTTTTTT
>-|TRBV10-3|TRBJ2-7|-
CAISESGGTYEQYF
TGTGCCATCAGTGAGTCTGGGGGAACCTACGAGCAGTACTTC
>-|TRBV21-1|TRBJ2-2|-
CASSIRQGRELFF
TGTGCCAGCAGCATACGACAGGGACGGGAGCTGTTTTTT
>-|TRBV19|TRBJ1-5|-
CASSMVDNQPQHF
TGTGCCAGTAGTATGGTCGATAATCAGCCCCAGCATTTT
>-|TRBV5-1|TRBJ2-7|TRBD2
CASSLRTGTSGGGTYEQYF
TGCGCCAGCAGCTTGAGGACCGGGACTAGCGGGGGCGGGACCTACGAGCAGTACTTC
>-|TRBV7-9|TRBJ2-7|-
CASSTNEQYF
TGTGCCAGCTCTACCAACGAGCAGTACTTC
>-|TRBV2|TRBJ1-4|-
CASSRGTNEKLFF
TGTGCCAGCAGTAGGGGAACTAATGAAAAACTGTTTTTT
>once|TRBV29-1|TRBJ1-2|TRBD1
CSVEEGTGGVSYGYTF
TGCAGCGTTGAAGAAGGGACAGGGGGCGTGAGCTATGGCTACACCTTC
>-|TRBV6-2/TRBV6-3|TRBJ2-3|-
CASSFPPSGGNTQYF
TGTGCCAGCAGTTTCCCCCCCTCTGGCGGAAATACGCAGTATTTT
>-|TRBV21-1|TRBJ2-3|-
CASSKVELAGTQYF
TGTGCCAGCAGCAAAGTAGAACTAGCAGGTACGCAGTATTTT
>few|TRBV4-1|TRBJ2-5|TRBD2
CASSQTSGGRRETQYF
TGCGCCAGCAGCCAGACTAGCGGGGGGAGACGAGAGACCCAGTACTTC
>-|TRBV3-1/TRBV3-2|TRBJ1-1|-
CASSQTQNTEAFF
TGTGCCAGCAGCCAAACACAGAACACTGAAGCTTTCTTT
>-|TRBV6-2/TRBV6-3|TRBJ2-1|-
CASSYETESYNEQFF
TGTGCCAGCAGTTACGAGACCGAGTCCTACAATGAGCAGTTCTTC
>medium-sized|TRBV10-1|TRBJ2-1|-
CASSESNEQFF
TGCGCCAGCAGTGAGTCCAATGAGCAGTTCTTC
>-|TRBV6-1|TRBJ2-7|-
CASSDGVSSSYEQYF
TGTGCCAGCAGTGACGGCGTCTCGAGCTCCTACGAGCAGTACTTC
>-|TRBV12-2|TRBJ2-1|-
CATGLDSYNEQFF
TGTGCAACGGGGCTAGACTCCTACAATGAGCAGTTCTTC
>once|TRBV12-3/TRBV12-4|TRBJ1-2|-
CASRTGGAGYTF
TGTGCCAGCAGGACCGGCGGGGCTGGCTACACCTTC